Below are 15 T cell receptor beta chains sequenced from a single sample in a study of blood T cell repertoires in COVID-19 (dated by TCRdb to the early 2020s). Library creation used the immunoSEQ multiplex PCR assay. TCRdb holds this immuneACCESS table with in-frame rearrangements only. Some clones are missing; in checked studies, unresolved V genes explain under half, and the rest has no known cause. The sample data list approximately 220,000 clones, and more than 85% of these were observed just once. The ten largest clones take up 0.55% to 0.75% of the sample. The sample consisted of peripheral blood. The receptors stem from a man aged 40-49 years with acute or convalescent COVID-19.

This clone was counted a few times. This sequence joins TRBV2 and TRBJ1-2; possibly TRBD1 for D (5 bases). Trimming shortened V by 3 bases and J by 4 bases, and 12 bases separated the two germline ends. Germline V gene data show CDR1 as SNHLY and CDR2 as FYNNEI. The CDR3 covers 14 residues. The CDR3: CASSDDSVIYGYTF. The CDR3 nucleotides are TGTGCCAGCAGTGACGACAGCGTTATCTATGGCTACACCTTC.

The gene calls are TRBV3-1 (or the pseudogene TRBV3-2) and TRBJ2-7, with D possibly being TRBD1 (6 bases). This CDR3 is built from 14 residues. The germline CDR1 and CDR2 sequences are LGHDT and YNNKEL (reference sequence). The germline V and J ends were trimmed by 1 base and 2 bases, with 9 bases remaining between them. The CDR3, as DNA: TGTGCCAGCAGCCAAGGACAGGTTACCTACGAGCAGTACTTC. It codes for CASSQGQVTYEQYF.

CDR3 protein: CASSQTPWVGLNTEAFF. In DNA, the CDR3 is TGCGCCAGCAGCCAGACTCCCTGGGTTGGATTGAACACTGAAGCTTTCTTT. The chain has TRBV10-2 and TRBJ1-1; D gene uncertain. The CDR3 is made up of 17 amino acids. The V end lost 6 bases, the J end lost 0 bases, and 20 bases lay between the germline ends. Germline values: CDR1 WSHSY, CDR2 SAAADI.

The CDR3 DNA reads as TGTGCCAGCAGCTTGGCCGAAGGGGTCGGAGAAAAACTGTTTTTT. Encoded protein: CASSLAEGVGEKLFF. The rearrangement uses TRBV5-6 and TRBJ1-4, with TRBD1 as a possible D gene (5 bases). Germline CDR1 SGHDT, CDR2 YYEEEE. The V gene lost 0 bases and the J gene lost 8 bases, with 14 bases spanning the gap. The CDR3 length is 15 residues. The variable domain in full, completed from reference TRBV5-6 and TRBJ1-4, reads DAGVTQSPTHLIKTRGQQVTLRCSPKSGHDTVSWYQQALGQGPQFIFQYYEEEERQRGNFPDRFSGHQFPNYSSELNVNALLLGDSALYLCASSLAEGVGEKLFFGSGTQLSVL.

V and J are TRBV7-6 and TRBJ2-7; 13 nucleotides line up with TRBD2. The CDR3 length is 16 residues. The germline CDR1 and CDR2 sequences are SGHVS and FNYEAQ. J was trimmed by 5 bases and V by 5 bases; bases with no gene match: 9. The CDR3 loop is CASSPTSGGRADEQYF. The CDR3 nucleotides are TGTGCCAGCAGCCCGACTAGCGGGGGGAGAGCGGACGAGCAGTACTTC.

This chain's CDR3 is CASSVDRASGNTIYF. CDR3 DNA: TGTGCCAGCTCAGTCGACAGAGCCTCTGGAAACACCATATATTTT. The rearrangement links TRBV18 to TRBJ1-3; D is perhaps TRBD1 (5 bases). The CDR3 runs 15 residues. Germline assignment: CDR1 KGHSH and CDR2 LQKENI. Trimming took 5 bases from V and 0 from J, leaving 11 bases between them.

The V and J genes are TRBV28 and TRBJ2-7; maybe TRBD2 (6 bases). Germline CDR1 and CDR2: MDHEN and SYDVKM. Trimming cost V 6 bases and J 0 bases, with 18 bases left between them. CDR3 length: 16 amino acids. CDR3 in amino acids: CASSDPPGSLSYEQYF. CDR3 in DNA: TGTGCCAGCAGCGACCCGCCCGGGAGCCTCTCCTACGAGCAGTACTTC.

This rearrangement joins TRBV9 to TRBJ2-3; 8 nucleotides align to TRBD1. V was pared by 1 base and J by 0 bases, with 7 bases of the junction left unmatched. The CDR3 loop spans 17 amino acids. CDR1 is SGDLS, CDR2 YYNGEE, per germline. The CDR3 spells CASSVRTGSLSTDTQYF. CDR3 sequence (DNA): TGTGCCAGCAGCGTAAGGACAGGGTCCCTTAGCACAGATACGCAGTATTTT.

V is TRBV18 and J is TRBJ1-6; 8 nucleotides align to TRBD1. The CDR3 has 14 amino acids. V was clipped by 4 bases and J by 7 bases; unmatched bases: 3. The V gene's germline CDR1 is KGHSH and CDR2 LQKENI. Written as DNA, the CDR3 is TGTGCCAGCTCACAGGACAGGGAGAATTCACCCCTCCACTTT. Its protein is CASSQDRENSPLHF.

The chain has TRBV9 and TRBJ2-5; D is undetermined. V lost 4 bases, J lost 1 base, and 17 bases lay in between. The CDR3 runs to 16 residues. Germline assignment: CDR1 SGDLS and CDR2 YYNGEE. For the CDR3, the DNA is TGTGCCAGCAGCCTTTACCCCACGAACGGCCAAGAGACCCAGTACTTC. It yields the protein CASSLYPTNGQETQYF. Drawing the rest from reference TRBV9 and TRBJ2-5, the complete variable domain is DSGVTQTPKHLITATGQRVTLRCSPRSGDLSVYWYQQSLDQGLQFLIQYYNGEERAKGNILERFSAQQFPDLHSELNLSSLELGDSALYFCASSLYPTNGQETQYFGPGTRLLVL.

The chain uses TRBV5-1 and TRBJ2-1; 7 bases map to TRBD2. The CDR3 covers 18 residues. Trimming removed 1 base from V and 6 bases from J; junction bases left unmatched: 16. Germline V gene data show CDR1 as SGHRS and CDR2 as YFSETQ. CDR3 sequence: CASSLFFLAERGSNEQFF. In DNA form, the CDR3 reads TGCGCCAGCAGCTTGTTCTTCCTAGCGGAGAGGGGTAGCAATGAGCAGTTCTTC.

The gene calls are TRBV19 and TRBJ1-2; D possibly corresponds to TRBD1 (6 bases). Deletions cut 3 bases from V and 8 bases from J, with 16 bases between. This CDR3 spans 14 amino acids. CDR1 is LNHDA, CDR2 SQIVND, per germline (reference sequence). Here the CDR3 reads CASSIVYRESGYTF. In DNA, the CDR3 is TGTGCCAGTAGTATCGTATACAGGGAGAGCGGCTACACCTTC.

The chain joins TRBV29-1 to TRBJ1-1, with a possible D match to TRBD1 (5 bases). Trimming stripped 3 bases from V and 2 bases from J, with 16 bases between. Germline loops: CDR1 SQVTM, CDR2 ANQGSEA. The CDR3 is made up of 15 amino acids. The CDR3 reads CSVEGGRQKNTEAFF. The CDR3 DNA sequence: TGCAGCGTTGAGGGGGGGAGACAGAAAAACACTGAAGCTTTCTTT.

The table lists this clone with many counts. The chain joins TRBV12-3 or TRBV12-4 to TRBJ2-7, with unresolved D. This CDR3 has 13 amino acids. V was clipped by 5 bases and J by 3 bases, with 11 bases between them. CDR3 residues: CASSPPPGYEQYF. CDR3 sequence (DNA): TGTGCCAGCAGTCCCCCCCCGGGCTACGAGCAGTACTTC.

The chain employs TRBV14 and TRBJ2-3; no reliable D call. Germline values: CDR1 SGHDN, CDR2 FVKESK. With 1 base removed from V and 8 bases from J, the gap between germline ends came to 4 bases. The CDR3 sequence is 11 residues long. This CDR3 is CASSQALTQYF. DNA for the CDR3: TGTGCCAGCAGCCAAGCCCTTACGCAGTATTTT.